This TCR beta chain is drawn from a study of Graves' ophthalmopathy and Graves' hyperthyroidism. Amplified TCR beta CDR3 regions were obtained using RNA transcripts as template. Investigators did first-round RT-PCR with HTBI primers, then second-round multiplex PCR. Each CDR3 protein gets one entry after TCRdb re-called the multiplex PCR reads with MiXCR. The data hold 200,000 to 250,000 distinct CDR3 sequences, with around 42% observed a single time. PBMCs stemmed from roughly 9.7 ml of fresh peripheral blood. Germline V gives CDR1 LGHNT, CDR2 FRNRAP. The length of the CDR3 is 15 residues. V gave up 5 bases and J gave up 5 bases; unmatched junction bases: 12.

V usage is TRBV12-5 and J usage is TRBJ2-7, with 7 nucleotides matching TRBD1. The TCR originated in an adult man with Graves' ophthalmopathy. The sample taken for sequencing was peripheral blood. CDR3 DNA sequence: TGTGCTAGTGGTCGCGACAGGGACCCACGTCACGAGCAGTACTTC. Its translation is CASGRDRDPRHEQYF. Variable domain in full (rest from reference TRBV12-5 and TRBJ2-7): DARVTQTPRHKVTEMGQEVTMRCQPILGHNTVFWYRQTMMQGLELLAYFRNRAPLDDSGMPKDRFSAEMPDATLATLKIQPSEPRDSAVYFCASGRDRDPRHEQYFGPGTRLTVT.